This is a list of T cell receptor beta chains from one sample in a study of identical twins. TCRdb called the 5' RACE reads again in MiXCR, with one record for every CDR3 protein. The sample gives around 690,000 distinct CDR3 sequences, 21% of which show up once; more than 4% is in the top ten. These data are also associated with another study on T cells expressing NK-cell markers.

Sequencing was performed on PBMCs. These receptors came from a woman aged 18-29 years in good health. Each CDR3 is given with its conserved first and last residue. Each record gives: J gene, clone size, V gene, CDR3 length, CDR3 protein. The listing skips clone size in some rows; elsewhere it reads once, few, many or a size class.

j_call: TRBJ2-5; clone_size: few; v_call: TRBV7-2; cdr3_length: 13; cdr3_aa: CASSSGTAETQYF
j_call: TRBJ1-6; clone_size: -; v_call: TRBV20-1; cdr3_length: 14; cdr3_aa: CSARSWDRDSPLHF
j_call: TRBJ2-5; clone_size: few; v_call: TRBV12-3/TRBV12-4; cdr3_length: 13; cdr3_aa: CASSLNPSETQYF
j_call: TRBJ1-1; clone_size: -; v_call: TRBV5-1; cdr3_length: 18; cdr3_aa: CASSFGPPGTGVNTEAFF
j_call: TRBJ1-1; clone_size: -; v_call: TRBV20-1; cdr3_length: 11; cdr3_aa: CSAKKVTEAFF
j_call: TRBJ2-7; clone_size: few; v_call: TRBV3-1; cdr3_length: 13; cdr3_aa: CASSQKGGYEQYF
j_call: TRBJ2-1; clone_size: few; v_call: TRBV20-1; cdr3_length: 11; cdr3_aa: CSGQKDPTQFF
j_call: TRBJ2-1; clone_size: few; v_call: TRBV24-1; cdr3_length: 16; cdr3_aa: CATSDPGTGERNEQFF
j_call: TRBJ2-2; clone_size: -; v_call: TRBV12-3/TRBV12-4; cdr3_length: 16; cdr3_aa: CASSPSRAGGTGELFF
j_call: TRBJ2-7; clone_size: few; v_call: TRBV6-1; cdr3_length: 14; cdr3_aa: CASSTDRVRYEQYF
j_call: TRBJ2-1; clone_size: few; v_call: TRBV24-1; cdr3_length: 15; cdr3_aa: CATSDLSSGRNEQFF
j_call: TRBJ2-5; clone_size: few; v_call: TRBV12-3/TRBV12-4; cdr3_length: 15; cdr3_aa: CASSLRDRMQETQYF
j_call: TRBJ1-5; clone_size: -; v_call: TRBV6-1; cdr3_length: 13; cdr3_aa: CASSRDMWWPQHF
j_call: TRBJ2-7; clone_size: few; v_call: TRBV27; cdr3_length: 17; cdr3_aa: CASSLGPDPTISYEQYF
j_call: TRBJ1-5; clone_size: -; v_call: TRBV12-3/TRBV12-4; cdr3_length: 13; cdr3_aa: CASCREVNQPQHF
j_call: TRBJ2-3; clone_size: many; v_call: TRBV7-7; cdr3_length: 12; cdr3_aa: CASKGTTDTQYF
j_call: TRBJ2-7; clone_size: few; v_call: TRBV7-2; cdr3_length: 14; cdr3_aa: CASSLQTGAYEQYF
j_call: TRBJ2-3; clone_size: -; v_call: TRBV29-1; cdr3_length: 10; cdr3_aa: CRVDTDTQYF
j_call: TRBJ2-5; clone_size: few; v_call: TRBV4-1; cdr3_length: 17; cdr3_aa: CASSQDQRRGWRETQYF
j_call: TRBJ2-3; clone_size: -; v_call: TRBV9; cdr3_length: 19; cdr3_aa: CASSATRTSGRAVTDTQYF
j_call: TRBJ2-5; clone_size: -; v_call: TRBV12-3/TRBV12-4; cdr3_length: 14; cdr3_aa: CASSFPQGRKTQYF
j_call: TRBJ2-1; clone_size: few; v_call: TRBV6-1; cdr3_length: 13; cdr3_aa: CASSESARNEQFF
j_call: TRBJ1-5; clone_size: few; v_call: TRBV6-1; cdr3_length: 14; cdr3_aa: CASSATHSNQPQHF
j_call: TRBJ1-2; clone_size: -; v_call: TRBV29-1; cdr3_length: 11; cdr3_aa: CSVGFDYGYTF
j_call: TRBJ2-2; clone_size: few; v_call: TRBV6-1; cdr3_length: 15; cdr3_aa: CASSAGAFNTGELFF
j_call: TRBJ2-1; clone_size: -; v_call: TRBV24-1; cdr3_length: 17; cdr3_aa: CATSETPRSGNYNEQFF
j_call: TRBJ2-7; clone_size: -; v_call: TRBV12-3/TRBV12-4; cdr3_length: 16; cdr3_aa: CASSFVWGRAGYEQYF
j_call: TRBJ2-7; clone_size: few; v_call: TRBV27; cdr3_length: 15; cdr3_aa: CASSLTGESFYEQYF
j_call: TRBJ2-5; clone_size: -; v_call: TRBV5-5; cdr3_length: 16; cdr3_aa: CASSVRPGDRPETQYF
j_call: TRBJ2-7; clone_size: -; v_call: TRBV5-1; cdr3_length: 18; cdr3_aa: CASSPTWSRDRATHEQYF
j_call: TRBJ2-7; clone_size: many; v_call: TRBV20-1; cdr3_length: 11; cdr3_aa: CSGVRSYEQYF
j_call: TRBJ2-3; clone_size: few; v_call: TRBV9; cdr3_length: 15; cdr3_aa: CASSVGLAGTDTQYF
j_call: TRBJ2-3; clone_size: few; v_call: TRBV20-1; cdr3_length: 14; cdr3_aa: CSATAGIRGDTQYF
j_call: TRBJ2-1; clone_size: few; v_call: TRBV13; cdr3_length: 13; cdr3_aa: CASNRRGHNEQFF
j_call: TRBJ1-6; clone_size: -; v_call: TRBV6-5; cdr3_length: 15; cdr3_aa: CASSYRDKSGSPLHF
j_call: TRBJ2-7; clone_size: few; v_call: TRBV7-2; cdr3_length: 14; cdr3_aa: CASSRTHSLYEQYF
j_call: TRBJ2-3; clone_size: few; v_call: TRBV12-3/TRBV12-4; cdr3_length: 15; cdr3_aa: CASSFPSGRTDTQYF
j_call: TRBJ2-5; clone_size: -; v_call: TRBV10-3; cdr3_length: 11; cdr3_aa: CAIGAQETQYF
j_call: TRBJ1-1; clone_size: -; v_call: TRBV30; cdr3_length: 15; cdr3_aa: CAWSGQGLMNTEAFF
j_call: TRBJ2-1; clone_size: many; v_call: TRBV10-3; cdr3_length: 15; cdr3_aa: CAISGMSGQYNEQFF
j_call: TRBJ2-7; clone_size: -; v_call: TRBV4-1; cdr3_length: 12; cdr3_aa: CASRGTGSEQYF
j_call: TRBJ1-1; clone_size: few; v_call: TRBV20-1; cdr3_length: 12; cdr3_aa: CSARTGIAEAFF
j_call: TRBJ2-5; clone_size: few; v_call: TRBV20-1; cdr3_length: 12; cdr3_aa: CSAEAGAETQYF
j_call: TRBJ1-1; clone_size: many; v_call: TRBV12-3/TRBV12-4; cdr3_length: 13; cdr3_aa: CASSLGGTVEAFF
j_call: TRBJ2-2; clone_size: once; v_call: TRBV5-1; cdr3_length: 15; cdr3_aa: CASTSVGRGTGELFF
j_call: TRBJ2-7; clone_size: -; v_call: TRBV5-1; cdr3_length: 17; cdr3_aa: CASSTTSGRAGLYEQYF
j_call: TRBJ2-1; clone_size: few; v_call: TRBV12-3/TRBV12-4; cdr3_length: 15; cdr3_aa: CASSPSWGSYNEQFF
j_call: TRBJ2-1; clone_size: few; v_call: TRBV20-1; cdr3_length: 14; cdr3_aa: CSANQEDSYNEQFF
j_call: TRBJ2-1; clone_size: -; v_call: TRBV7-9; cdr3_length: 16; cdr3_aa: CASSPRSGMGYNEQFF
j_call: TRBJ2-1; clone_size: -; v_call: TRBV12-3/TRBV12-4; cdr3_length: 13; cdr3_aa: CASSGKSWGEQFF
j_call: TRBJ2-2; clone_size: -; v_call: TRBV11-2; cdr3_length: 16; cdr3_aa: CASSFQAGWNTGELFF
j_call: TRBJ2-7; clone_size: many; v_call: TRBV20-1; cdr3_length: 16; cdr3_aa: CSAKLPGQGAPYEQYF
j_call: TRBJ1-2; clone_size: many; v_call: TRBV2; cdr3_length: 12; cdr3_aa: CASSGQSYGYTF
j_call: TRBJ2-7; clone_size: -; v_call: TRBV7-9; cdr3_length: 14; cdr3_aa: CASSSPEQPYEQYF